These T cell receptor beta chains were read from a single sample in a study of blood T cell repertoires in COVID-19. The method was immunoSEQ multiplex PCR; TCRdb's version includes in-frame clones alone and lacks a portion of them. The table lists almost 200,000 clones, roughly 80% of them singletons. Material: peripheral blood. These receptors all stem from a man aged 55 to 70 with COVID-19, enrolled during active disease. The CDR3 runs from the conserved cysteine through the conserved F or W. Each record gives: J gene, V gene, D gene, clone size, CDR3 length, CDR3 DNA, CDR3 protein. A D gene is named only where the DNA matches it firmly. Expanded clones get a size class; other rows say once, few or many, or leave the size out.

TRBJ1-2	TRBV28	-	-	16	TGTGCCAGCAGTTTACTTGTGAGGAGGACTTCGGACGGCTACACCTTC	CASSLLVRRTSDGYTF
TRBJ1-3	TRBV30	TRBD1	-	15	TGTGCCTGGAGTTCGGGACAGGCGGCGGGAAACACCATATATTTT	CAWSSGQAAGNTIYF
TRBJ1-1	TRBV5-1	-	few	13	TGCGCCAGCAGCTCACAGTTGAACACTGAAGCTTTCTTT	CASSSQLNTEAFF
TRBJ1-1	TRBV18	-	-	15	TGTGCCAGCGCAACTGCCGTTGAACTGAACACTGAAGCTTTCTTT	CASATAVELNTEAFF
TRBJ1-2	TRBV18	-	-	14	TGTGCCAGCTCAGTACAGGATCGTCTCGATGGCTACACCTTC	CASSVQDRLDGYTF
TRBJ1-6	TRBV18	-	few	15	TGTGCCAGCTCACCCCCCGGGGGCTATAATTCACCCCTCCACTTT	CASSPPGGYNSPLHF
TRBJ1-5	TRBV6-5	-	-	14	TGTGCCAGCTCGAGGGCCGGTATAAATCAGCCCCAGCATTTT	CASSRAGINQPQHF
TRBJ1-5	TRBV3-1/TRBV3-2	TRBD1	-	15	TGTGCCAGCAGCCAAGCAGGACAGGCTAACCAGCCCCAGCATTTT	CASSQAGQANQPQHF
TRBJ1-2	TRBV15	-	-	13	TGTGCCACCAGCAGCAGGGGAATCTATGGCTACACCTTC	CATSSRGIYGYTF
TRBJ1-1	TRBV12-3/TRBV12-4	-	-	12	TGTGCCTCGGGGGGGGGCGGCACTGAAGCTTTCTTT	CASGGGGTEAFF
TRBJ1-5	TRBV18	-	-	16	TGTGCCAGCTCACCACCGTCGGCGGGTTGGGGTCAGCCCCAGCATTTT	CASSPPSAGWGQPQHF
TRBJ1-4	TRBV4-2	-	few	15	TGTGCCAGCAGCCAAGAAAGTCAGTTAAATGAAAAACTGTTTTTT	CASSQESQLNEKLFF
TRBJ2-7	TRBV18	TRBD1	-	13	TGTGCCAGCTCAAGGACAGGAGGCTACGAGCAGTACTTC	CASSRTGGYEQYF
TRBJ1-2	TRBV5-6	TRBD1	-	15	TGTGCCAGCAGATTTACCGGGACAGGGGTCTATGGCTACACCTTC	CASRFTGTGVYGYTF
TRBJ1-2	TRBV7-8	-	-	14	TGTGCCAGCAGCCTTGGACAGCCCGACTATGGCTACACCTTC	CASSLGQPDYGYTF
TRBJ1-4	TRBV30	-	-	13	TGTGCCTGGAGTCCCGGGAAGGGTGAAAAACTGTTTTTT	CAWSPGKGEKLFF
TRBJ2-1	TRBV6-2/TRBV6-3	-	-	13	TGTGCCAGCAGCAACAGGGCCCACAATGAGCAGTTCTTC	CASSNRAHNEQFF
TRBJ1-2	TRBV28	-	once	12	TGTGCCAGCAGTTTGGTTCGGGGGGGCTACACCTTC	CASSLVRGGYTF
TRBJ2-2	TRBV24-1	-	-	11	TGTGCCACCAGTGGACAAGGGGAGCTGTTTTTT	CATSGQGELFF
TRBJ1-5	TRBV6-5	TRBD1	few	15	TGTGCCAGCAGGGCCGGGACAGGGACCAATCAGCCCCAGCATTTT	CASRAGTGTNQPQHF
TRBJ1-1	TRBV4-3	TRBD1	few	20	TGCGCCAGCAGCCAAGATAGGCACTACGGGACAGGGGGCCGGGGCACTGAAGCTTTCTTT	CASSQDRHYGTGGRGTEAFF
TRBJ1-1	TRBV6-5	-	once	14	TGTGCCAGCAGTCGTAGTACTATGAACACTGAAGCTTTCTTT	CASSRSTMNTEAFF